A selection of T cell receptor beta chains follows, all from one sample in a study of cytomegalovirus exposure and HLA in healthy donors. Only in-frame clones appear in the TCRdb table, and some are missing; sequencing was by immunoSEQ multiplex PCR. This table has about 140,000 clones, roughly 83% appearing once. Sequenced sample: PBMCs. The receptors stem from a female donor in good health and CMV-seronegative. Both conserved end residues are part of each CDR3. The order of the fields is J gene, D gene, V gene, clone size, CDR3 DNA, CDR3 protein. A D gene is named only where the DNA matches it firmly. Expanded clones are given a class, and other clones once, few, many or no size at all.

>TRBJ2-7|TRBD2|TRBV7-9|NA
TGTGCCAGCAGCCCGGGGGGAGGCTACGAGCAGTACTTC
CASSPGGGYEQYF
>TRBJ1-5|NA|TRBV11-2|NA
TGTGCCAGCAGCCGGGCGGGTGGGGATCAGCCCCAGCATTTT
CASSRAGGDQPQHF
>TRBJ1-2|TRBD1|TRBV29-1|NA
TGCAGCGTACGGGACAGGGGTAACTATGGCTACACCTTC
CSVRDRGNYGYTF
>TRBJ1-6|NA|TRBV9|NA
TGTGCCAGCAGCGTGGCAGGGGCCTATAATTCACCCCTCCACTTT
CASSVAGAYNSPLHF
>TRBJ2-1|TRBD2|TRBV11-2|NA
TGTGCCAGCAGCTTAACAGGGGCTAGCGGGATATACAATGAGCAGTTCTTC
CASSLTGASGIYNEQFF
>TRBJ2-5|TRBD2|TRBV29-1|NA
TGCAGCGTTGAAACTGTCGGGAGGGAGACCCAGTACTTC
CSVETVGRETQYF
>TRBJ2-7|TRBD2|TRBV2|NA
TGTGCCAGCAAACTAACTAGCGGGAGTAACGAGCAGTACTTC
CASKLTSGSNEQYF
>TRBJ1-2|NA|TRBV6-1|NA
TGTGCCAGCAGTGCGTCCAGGGCTTCCTATGGCTACACCTTC
CASSASRASYGYTF
>TRBJ1-2|TRBD1|TRBV7-9|NA
TGTGCCAGCAGGGGAAAAGGGACAGGGGGTGATGGCTACACCTTC
CASRGKGTGGDGYTF
>TRBJ1-1|NA|TRBV27|NA
TGTGCCAGCAGTAGATCAGACAGTCTGGGAACTGAAGCTTTCTTT
CASSRSDSLGTEAFF
>TRBJ2-6|NA|TRBV7-9|NA
TGTGCCAGCACCCCAGGGATTCGGGCCAACGTCCTGACTTTC
CASTPGIRANVLTF
>TRBJ1-2|TRBD1|TRBV19|NA
TGTGCCAGTAGTCGGACAGGGGAGGGATTTGGCTACACCTTC
CASSRTGEGFGYTF
>TRBJ2-2|NA|TRBV4-1|NA
TGCGCCAGCAGCCAAGGTGACACTTACACCGGGGAGCTGTTTTTT
CASSQGDTYTGELFF
>TRBJ2-1|TRBD2|TRBV7-2|NA
TGTGCCAGCAGCTTTCTTAGCGGGGTAACCTACAATGAGCAGTTCTTC
CASSFLSGVTYNEQFF
>TRBJ2-1|TRBD2|TRBV6-1|few
TGTGCCAGCAGTGATCGGGGCGAATCTAGCGGGAGGAGGAATGAGCAGTTCTTC
CASSDRGESSGRRNEQFF
>TRBJ2-2|TRBD1|TRBV29-1|once
TGCAGCGGCATGGCATCGGGACAGGGACTGTTCGGTACCGGGGAGCTGTTTTTT
CSGMASGQGLFGTGELFF
>TRBJ1-5|NA|TRBV21-1|NA
TGTGCCAGCAGCAGCCGGGTCGACAGGGATATGGGCAATCAGCCCCAGCATTTT
CASSSRVDRDMGNQPQHF
>TRBJ1-3|NA|TRBV29-1|NA
TGCAGCGTTCCCTCTACCGTTGGAAACACCATATATTTT
CSVPSTVGNTIYF
>TRBJ2-1|NA|TRBV7-7|NA
TGTGCTAGCAGCTTAGCGGCCTCCTACAATGAGCAGTTCTTC
CASSLAASYNEQFF
>TRBJ1-5|NA|TRBV25-1|NA
TGTGCCAGCTCACGCAGCGATTATCAGCCCCAGCATTTT
CASSRSDYQPQHF
>TRBJ2-1|NA|TRBV6-6|NA
TGTGCCAGCAGTTACTTCCCAGGTAGCTCCTACAATGAGCAGTTCTTC
CASSYFPGSSYNEQFF
>TRBJ2-3|TRBD2|TRBV5-6|NA
TGTGCCAGCAGCTTGGGACTCGGTGGTGGGGGGGCAGATACGCAGTATTTT
CASSLGLGGGGADTQYF
>TRBJ1-1|TRBD1|TRBV7-2|NA
TGTGCCAGCAGCCTCTACCACGGGACAGCTATTGAAGCTTTCTTT
CASSLYHGTAIEAFF
>TRBJ2-5|TRBD2|TRBV4-3|NA
TGCGCCAGCAGCCAAGATCGGGACTACCCGACCCTTGGGGCCCAGTACTTC
CASSQDRDYPTLGAQYF
>TRBJ1-4|NA|TRBV9|NA
TGTGCCAGCAGCGTAGGGGGGCGGAGAAATGAAAAACTGTTTTTT
CASSVGGRRNEKLFF
>TRBJ2-3|TRBD2|TRBV28|NA
TGTGCCAGTATTTCTAGCGGGCCCAGCACAGATACGCAGTATTTT
CASISSGPSTDTQYF
>TRBJ2-5|TRBD2|TRBV29-1|NA
TGCAGCGTTGACAGCGGGGGAGGGGAGACCCAGTACTTC
CSVDSGGGETQYF